These T cell receptor beta chains were read from a single sample in a study of blood T cell repertoires in COVID-19. Clones were sequenced by immunoSEQ multiplex PCR, and TCRdb holds only the in-frame ones, with some missing. The table has under 150,000 clones, 77% seen once. The material sequenced was peripheral blood. These receptors were collected from a man aged 80 or over with acute or convalescent COVID-19. Both conserved end residues are trimmed from each CDR3. The order of the fields is J gene, V gene, CDR3 protein.

TRBJ1-4,TRBV19,ASRTANFKEKLF
TRBJ1-4,TRBV2,ASSRGQTGEKLF
TRBJ1-2,TRBV28,ASSSPGQGAGYGYT
TRBJ2-2,TRBV5-4,ASSYGAGANTGELF
TRBJ1-1,TRBV12-3/TRBV12-4,ASRSTGGTEAF
TRBJ1-3,TRBV7-9,ASSPLWGGSSGNTIY
TRBJ1-2,TRBV10-3,AISGGAANYGYT
TRBJ1-1,TRBV12-3/TRBV12-4,ASSNSEFAEAF
TRBJ1-3,TRBV10-3,AISDKAGNSGNTIY
TRBJ1-4,TRBV7-8,ASSFSGTGVEKLF
TRBJ2-5,TRBV9,ASSVGTSGTYQETQY
TRBJ1-2,TRBV25-1,ASSWGTGYGYT
TRBJ2-1,TRBV2,ASRGDRGSNEQF
TRBJ1-1,TRBV19,ASSVTGGTEAF
TRBJ2-2,TRBV7-9,ASRGRGVKSTGELF
TRBJ2-4,TRBV11-1,ASRQGGIQY
TRBJ1-2,TRBV18,ASSPEQNYGYT
TRBJ2-7,TRBV7-2,ASSFAGTGIEQY
TRBJ1-3,TRBV4-2,ASSGPSSGNTIY
TRBJ1-5,TRBV6-5,ASSYSMGSNQPQH
TRBJ1-1,TRBV6-5,ASRRGAGMNTEAF
TRBJ2-5,TRBV2,ASRVLSETQY